Below are 31 T cell receptor beta chains sequenced from a single sample in a study of identical twins. TCRdb reanalysed the 5' RACE reads using MiXCR and keeps one entry per CDR3 protein. The repertoire has some 660,000 distinct CDR3 sequences, 8.5% to 9.5% of them found once; the top ten carry roughly 0.9%. These same data were also listed under a study on yellow fever vaccine responses in identical twins.

Sequences were obtained from PBMCs. The receptors stem from a woman under 30 in good health.

This chain links TRBV4-3 with TRBJ2-1, with unresolved D. Trimming shortened V by 0 bases and J by 2 bases, and 11 bases separated the two germline ends. Germline V CDR1 and CDR2: LGHNA, YSLEER. The CDR3 covers 16 residues. The CDR3 DNA follows: TGCGCCAGCAGCCAAGACGGCCGAGTGACCTACAATGAGCAGTTCTTC. The encoded protein is CASSQDGRVTYNEQFF.

There are a few counts of this clonotype. The CDR3 is CAWSVSRYTEAFF. Written as DNA, the CDR3 is TGTGCCTGGAGTGTAAGTCGGTACACTGAAGCTTTCTTT. V and J are TRBV30 and TRBJ1-1, with D hard to call. V shed 0 bases and J shed 3 bases, with 8 bases lying between them. CDR1 is GTSNPN and CDR2 is SVGIG in the germline V gene (reference sequence). The CDR3 is 13 residues long.

The chain employs TRBV11-1 and TRBJ2-3, with TRBD2 identical over 9 bases. Germline CDR1 and CDR2: SGHAT and FQDESV (reference sequence). This CDR3 has 18 amino acids. V shed 1 base and J 3 bases; nucleotides not matched to a gene: 11. The CDR3 loop reads CASSLGTSVPRLTDTQYF. DNA for the CDR3: TGTGCCAGCAGCTTAGGGACTAGCGTCCCTCGACTGACAGATACGCAGTATTTT.

The gene calls are TRBV2 and TRBJ1-1; 10 positions agree with TRBD1. This CDR3 spans 13 amino acids. Germline-derived CDR1 and CDR2 are SNHLY and FYNNEI. The J segment lost 8 bases and the V segment lost 6 bases, leaving 6 bases of the junction unmatched. CDR3 in amino acids: CASSTGTGAEAFF. Here the CDR3 DNA reads TGTGCCAGCAGCACCGGGACAGGGGCCGAAGCTTTCTTT. Looking up the rest from reference TRBV2 and TRBJ1-1 gives the full variable domain: EPEVTQTPSHQVTQMGQEVILRCVPISNHLYFYWYRQILGQKVEFLVSFYNNEISEKSEIFDDQFSVERPDGSNFTLKIRSTKLEDSAMYFCASSTGTGAEAFFGQGTRLTVV.

This clonotype was found many times. The chain employs TRBV5-1 and TRBJ2-3; D may be TRBD2 (6 bases). Trimming removed 5 bases from V and 3 bases from J, with 13 bases in between. Germline V gives CDR1 SGHRS, CDR2 YFSETQ. This CDR3 spans 14 amino acids. For the CDR3, the DNA is TGCGCCAGCAGGACAATAGCGGAGACAGATACGCAGTATTTT. Protein sequence: CASRTIAETDTQYF.

This clonotype has ten or more counts. The chain joins TRBV7-8 to TRBJ2-3; the D gene is possibly TRBD1 (6 bases). Trimming stripped 5 bases from V and 3 bases from J, with 15 bases between. Germline V CDR1 and CDR2: SGHVS, FQNEAQ. The CDR3 runs to 15 residues. The CDR3 sequence: CASSRQAIGTDTQYF. The CDR3 DNA reads TGTGCCAGCAGCCGACAGGCCATTGGGACAGATACGCAGTATTTT.

This clonotype was observed many times. This CDR3 reads CASSAHTRGTTRELFF. DNA for the CDR3: TGTGCCAGCAGCGCCCACACTCGGGGGACTACCCGGGAGCTGTTTTTT. V is TRBV9 and J is TRBJ2-2; 7 nucleotides agree with TRBD2. Unmatched junction bases numbered 14, after V lost 3 bases and J lost 9 bases. This CDR3 spans 16 amino acids. Germline V CDR1 and CDR2: SGDLS, YYNGEE.

J is TRBJ2-3 and V is TRBV6-5; no clear D. This CDR3 is 14 amino acids long. Trimming took off 2 bases at V and 2 bases at J, with 8 bases between the two ends. Germline V lookup: CDR1 MNHEY, CDR2 SVGAGI. In DNA form, the CDR3 reads TGTGCCAGCAGTTACATCGACACCACAGATACGCAGTATTTT. This encodes CASSYIDTTDTQYF.

This clonotype was recorded many times. The chain couples TRBV29-1 to TRBJ1-1, with TRBD1 matching 8 bases. The CDR3 extends over 13 amino acids. The V and J ends lost 6 bases and 7 bases, in that order; junction bases with no gene match: 10. The germline CDR1 and CDR2 sequences are SQVTM and ANQGSEA. The CDR3 region is CSVAGQAFGEAFF. CDR3 sequence (DNA): TGCAGCGTCGCGGGACAGGCTTTCGGTGAAGCTTTCTTT.

This clonotype was seen ten or more times. J is TRBJ2-7 and V is TRBV27; D possibly corresponds to TRBD2 (5 bases). The germline CDR1 and CDR2 sequences are MNHEY and SMNVEV (reference sequence). The CDR3 is 14 amino acids. Trimming cost V 5 bases and J 3 bases, with 14 bases left between them. The CDR3 reads CASSGGGPYYEQYF. DNA for the CDR3: TGTGCCAGCAGTGGCGGAGGTCCCTACTACGAGCAGTACTTC.

The chain links TRBV7-2 to TRBJ2-3; D gene ambiguous. The germline V and J ends were trimmed by 4 bases and 5 bases, with 7 bases remaining between them. CDR3 length equals 12 residues. CDR1 and CDR2 from the germline V gene are SGHTA and FQGNSA. CDR3 protein: CASSYKVDTQYF. The CDR3 bases are TGTGCCAGCAGCTACAAGGTAGATACGCAGTATTTT.

This chain uses TRBV20-1 with TRBJ2-1, with 16 nucleotides matching TRBD2. There are 22 residues in the CDR3. With V trimmed by 1 base and J by 6 bases, 21 bases remained unmatched. Per the germline V gene, CDR1 is DFQATT and CDR2 is SNEGSKA (reference sequence). CDR3 DNA: TGCAGTGCTAGAGTGGGCGGACCGGGACTAGCGGGAGGGCGAATACGTTTCAATGAGCAGTTCTTC. It yields the protein CSARVGGPGLAGGRIRFNEQFF.

In this sample, this clonotype turned up a few times. The chain employs TRBV6-5 and TRBJ1-1; D unclear. Germline V gene sequence: CDR1 MNHEY, CDR2 SVGAGI. The V end lost 2 bases, the J end lost 7 bases, and 14 bases lay between the germline ends. This CDR3 is 14 amino acids long. The CDR3 nucleotides read TGTGCCAGCAGTTACACGACCTGGGGAGGTGAAGCTTTCTTT. It encodes CASSYTTWGGEAFF.

This clonotype has a handful of counts. The chain has TRBV12-3 or TRBV12-4 and TRBJ1-5; D call uncertain. V shed 5 bases and J shed 7 bases, with 9 bases lying between them. The CDR3 is 12 residues long. The DNA for the CDR3 is TGTGCCAGCAGTCCCCACACCCAGCCCCAGCATTTT. Translation: CASSPHTQPQHF.

This clonotype was picked up a small number of times. The chain joins TRBV20-1 to TRBJ2-3; 11 bases map to TRBD2. Germline trimming cut 3 bases from V and 4 bases from J; bases unmatched to any gene: 6. The germline gives CDR1 DFQATT, CDR2 SNEGSKA (reference sequence). This CDR3 region has 15 residues. The CDR3 bases are TGCAGTGCTAGCCCACTAGCGGGAGTACCAGATACGCAGTATTTT. It encodes CSASPLAGVPDTQYF.

This clonotype has more than one count but fewer than ten. The chain carries TRBV28 and TRBJ1-3, with 7 nucleotides matching TRBD1. With 1 base clipped from V and 1 base from J, the junction kept 7 bases outside the gene matches. This CDR3 contains 17 residues. The germline V gene encodes CDR1 MDHEN and CDR2 SYDVKM. The CDR3 spells CASSLFQGGLSGNTIYF. The CDR3 nucleotides are TGTGCCAGCAGTTTATTCCAGGGGGGTTTGTCTGGAAACACCATATATTTT.

This clonotype was counted ten times or more. The gene calls are TRBV12-3 or TRBV12-4 and TRBJ1-3; D is unclear. V was pared by 2 bases and J by 9 bases, with 8 bases between. CDR3 length: 12 amino acids. The DNA of the CDR3 is TGTGCCAGCAGTTTATCGGCGGGCACCATATATTTT. Amino acid sequence: CASSLSAGTIYF.

The sample holds many counts of this clonotype. J is TRBJ2-5 and V is TRBV10-3, with TRBD2 matching over 14 bases. The J segment lost 2 bases and the V segment lost 8 bases, leaving 16 bases of the junction unmatched. CDR1 and CDR2 (germline): ENHRY, SYGVKD. CDR3 length equals 19 residues. The CDR3 loop is CAIQRARGTSGGVQETQYF. The CDR3 DNA is TGTGCCATCCAGCGGGCCAGGGGGACTAGCGGGGGAGTACAAGAGACCCAGTACTTC.

The chain has TRBV5-6 and TRBJ2-5, with D uncertain. Germline CDR1 reads SGHDT; CDR2 reads YYEEEE. V was clipped by 1 base and J by 2 bases, with 21 bases between them. This CDR3 is 18 amino acids long. This CDR3 is CASSLSSQLNALQETQYF. The CDR3 nucleotides read TGTGCCAGCAGCTTGTCAAGCCAGTTGAATGCCCTTCAAGAGACCCAGTACTTC.

The rearrangement joins TRBV10-3 to TRBJ2-3; 8 positions agree with TRBD1. The germline gives CDR1 ENHRY, CDR2 SYGVKD. J gave up 0 bases and V 3 bases, and 5 bases lay outside the gene matches. The CDR3 runs 16 residues. CDR3 coding DNA: TGTGCCATCAGTGACCCGACAGGGGCCAGCACAGATACGCAGTATTTT. Amino acid sequence: CAISDPTGASTDTQYF.

V gene TRBV6-1 combines with J gene TRBJ2-7; D is unclear. This CDR3 is 12 amino acids long. CDR1 is MNHNS, CDR2 SASEGT, per germline. Between the trimmed V and J ends, which lost 2 bases and 7 bases, there was a span of 9 bases. CDR3 nucleotide sequence: TGTGCCAGCAGTGAATTAAGACGTGAGCAGTACTTC. Translating gives CASSELRREQYF.

This clonotype was counted at least ten times. This rearrangement joins TRBV10-2 to TRBJ1-1, with D hard to call. Trimming pared 7 bases from V and 7 bases from J, leaving 19 bases between. The CDR3 covers 14 residues. Germline CDR1 and CDR2: WSHSY and SAAADI. The CDR3: CASTPSRQKDEAFF. Here the CDR3 DNA reads TGCGCCAGCACTCCATCCAGGCAGAAGGATGAAGCTTTCTTT.

A word on this clonotype: The junction shows a germline mismatch at one end, possibly a read error. This chain uses TRBV7-7 with TRBJ2-5, with D possibly being TRBD1 or TRBD2 (5 bases each). This CDR3 has 16 amino acids. Germline CDR1 reads SSHAT; CDR2 reads FNYEAQ (reference sequence). Here the CDR3 DNA reads TGTGCTAGCAGCTTAGCGCGCAGGGAACTCGGAGAGACCCAGTACTTC. This codes for CASSLARRELGETQYF.

This clonotype turned up a few times. This CDR3 reads CASSLSRLAGMGNEQFF. The CDR3 nucleotides are TGCGCCAGCAGCCTATCAAGACTAGCGGGTATGGGCAATGAGCAGTTCTTC. The chain has TRBV4-3 and TRBJ2-1; 10 nucleotides align to TRBD2. Germline V gives CDR1 LGHNA, CDR2 YSLEER. The CDR3 runs 17 residues. Losses at the gene ends were 4 bases for V and 6 bases for J; bases not matched to a gene: 12.

This clonotype was counted only a few times. The chain has TRBV29-1 and TRBJ2-3; unclear D gene. Between the trimmed V and J ends, which lost 7 bases and 4 bases, there was a span of 12 bases. The V gene's germline CDR1 is SQVTM and CDR2 ANQGSEA. This CDR3 is built from 12 residues. DNA of the CDR3: TGCAGCGCCCCGGCAGGTGCAGATACGCAGTATTTT. It translates to CSAPAGADTQYF.

This clonotype was counted only a few times. This rearrangement joins TRBV24-1 to TRBJ2-7; D not certain. The CDR3 has 14 amino acids. Trimming pared 2 bases from V and 0 bases from J, leaving 7 bases between. Germline CDR1 reads KGHDR; CDR2 reads SFDVKD. The CDR3 region has the DNA TGTGCCACCAGTGATTCAGGTGGCTCCTACGAGCAGTACTTC. It specifies CATSDSGGSYEQYF.

This clonotype has only a few counts. V is TRBV7-2 and J is TRBJ2-7; TRBD1 is a possible D gene (7 bases). Per the germline V gene, CDR1 is SGHTA and CDR2 is FQGNSA. V was shortened by 2 bases and J by 4 bases, with 15 bases between the two germline ends. This CDR3 has 15 residues. The CDR3 bases are TGTGCCAGCAGCTTAAGTAGTCAGGGGGGATACGAGCAGTACTTC. Translation gives CASSLSSQGGYEQYF.

This clonotype was recorded at least ten times. The chain combines TRBV7-8 with TRBJ1-1; perhaps TRBD1 as D (5 bases). This CDR3 has 14 residues. CDR1 and CDR2 (germline): SGHVS, FQNEAQ. V was cut by 3 bases and J by 1 base, with 9 bases left in between. CDR3 nucleotide sequence: TGTGCCAGCAGCTTCTCCGACAGGAACACTGAAGCTTTCTTT. It translates to CASSFSDRNTEAFF.

The rearrangement links TRBV19 to TRBJ2-5; 7 bases are a match to TRBD2. The junction had 4 bases not matched to a gene; V was cut back by 6 bases and J by 3 bases. Looked up from germline, CDR1 is LNHDA and CDR2 is SQIVND (reference sequence). This CDR3 has 13 residues. CDR3 region: CASSREAEETQYF. CDR3 DNA sequence: TGTGCCAGTAGCCGGGAGGCGGAAGAGACCCAGTACTTC.

V is TRBV3-1 and J is TRBJ2-7, with no clear D. Per germline, CDR1 LGHDT and CDR2 YNNKEL (reference sequence). The CDR3 covers 13 residues. V lost 2 bases and J lost 7, with 12 bases in between. For the CDR3, the DNA is TGTGCCAGCAGCCAAAACTCAGCTGGGGAGCAGTACTTC. Translation gives CASSQNSAGEQYF.

This clonotype has at least ten counts. The chain combines TRBV27 with TRBJ1-2; a possible D gene is TRBD1 (6 bases). This CDR3 comprises 14 residues. Germline CDR1 reads MNHEY; CDR2 reads SMNVEV (reference sequence). The V gene lost 2 bases and the J gene lost 5 bases, with 12 bases spanning the gap. The CDR3 region has the DNA TGTGCCAGCAGTTTACGTACAGGGTCTTATGGCTACACCTTC. This gives the protein CASSLRTGSYGYTF.